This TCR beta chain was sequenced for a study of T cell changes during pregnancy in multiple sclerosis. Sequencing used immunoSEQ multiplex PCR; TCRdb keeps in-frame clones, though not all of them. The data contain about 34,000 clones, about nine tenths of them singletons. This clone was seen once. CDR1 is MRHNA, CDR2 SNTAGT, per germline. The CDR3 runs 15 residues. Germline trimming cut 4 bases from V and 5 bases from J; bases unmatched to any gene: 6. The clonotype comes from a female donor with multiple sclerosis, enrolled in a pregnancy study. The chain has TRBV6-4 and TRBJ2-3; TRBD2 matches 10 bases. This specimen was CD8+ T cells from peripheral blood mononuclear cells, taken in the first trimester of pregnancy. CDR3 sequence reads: CASSVKAGGRDTQYF. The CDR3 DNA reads TGTGCCAGCAGTGTGAAAGCGGGGGGGAGAGATACGCAGTATTTT.